The T cell receptor beta chain under discussion was sequenced for a study of response to subunit inactivated influenza vaccine. Notes on the study in general: Each seasonal influenza vaccination recruits few new T cells, the authors suggested.

The length of the CDR3 is 14 residues. Germline CDR1 is SGHRS and CDR2 is YFSETQ. V shed 5 bases and J shed 8 bases, with 17 bases lying between them. As concerns this clonotype: The antigen remains undetermined.

Each CDR3 protein gets one entry after TCRdb re-called the RT-PCR reads with MiXCR. The sample shows about 610,000 distinct CDR3 sequences, 14% of them seen only once. This clonotype was obtained from a man in his fifties who received an inactivated influenza vaccine. The chain uses TRBV5-1 and TRBJ2-1; D call uncertain. Sequenced material: PBMCs from blood, taken approximately 13 days after vaccination. DNA for the CDR3: TGCGCCAGCAGAGTATCCGACAATAAGTATGAGCAGTTCTTC. The encoded protein is CASRVSDNKYEQFF. The entire variable domain, with the rest obtained from reference TRBV5-1 and TRBJ2-1, is as follows: KAGVTQTPRYLIKTRGQQVTLSCSPISGHRSVSWYQQTPGQGLQFLFEYFSETQRNKGNFPGRFSGRQFSNSRSEMNVSTLELGDSALYLCASRVSDNKYEQFFGPGTRLTVL.